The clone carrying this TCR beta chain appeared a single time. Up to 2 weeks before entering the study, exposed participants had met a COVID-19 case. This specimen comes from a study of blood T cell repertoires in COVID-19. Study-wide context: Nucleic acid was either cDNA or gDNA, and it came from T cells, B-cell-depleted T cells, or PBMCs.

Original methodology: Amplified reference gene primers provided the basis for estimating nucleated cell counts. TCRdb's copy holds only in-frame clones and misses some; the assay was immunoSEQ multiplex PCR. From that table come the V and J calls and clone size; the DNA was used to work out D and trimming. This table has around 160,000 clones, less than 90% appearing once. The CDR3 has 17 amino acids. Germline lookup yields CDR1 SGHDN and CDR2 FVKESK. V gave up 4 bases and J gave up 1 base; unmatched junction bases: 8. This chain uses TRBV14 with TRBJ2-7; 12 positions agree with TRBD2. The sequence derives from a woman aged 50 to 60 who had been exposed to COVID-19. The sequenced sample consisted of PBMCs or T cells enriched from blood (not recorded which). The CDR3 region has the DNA TGTGCCAGCAGCCCCAAGCCCGGACTAGCGGGATCCTACGAGCAGTACTTC. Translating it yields CASSPKPGLAGSYEQYF.